These 31 T cell receptor beta chains were sequenced from one sample in a study of shared clonotypes between healthy human individuals (dated by TCRdb to the early 2020s). The protocol used for the library was the immunoSEQ multiplex PCR assay. This is the immuneACCESS table as TCRdb keeps it, with only in-frame sequences that have V and J called. A part of the clones is gone; compared with another copy, unresolved V genes explain less than half, and the rest is unexplained. The table for this sample lists 2 million to 2.5 million clones; about 92% of them were counted only once. The top ten clones comprise approximately 0.4% of the sample. The source material was naive CD4+ T cells from PBMCs. The cell subset or site label of this sample denotes: CD45RA+ positively selected. These receptors came from a man younger than 30 in good health. Some clones in this sample may be carry-over from other donors' samples.

The chain uses TRBV11-2 and TRBJ2-4, with unresolved D. Per the germline V gene, CDR1 is SGHAT and CDR2 is FQNNGV. Deletions cut 5 bases from V and 8 bases from J, with 13 bases between. The CDR3 has 13 amino acids. The CDR3 sequence is CASSRAPKDIQYF. The CDR3 DNA sequence: TGTGCCAGCAGCCGCGCCCCGAAGGACATTCAGTACTTC.

This clone has only one observation. The chain has TRBV14 and TRBJ2-5, with 7 bases identical to TRBD2. This CDR3 is 16 amino acids long. Germline CDR1 reads SGHDN; CDR2 reads FVKESK. The ends lost 2 bases at V and 3 bases at J; junction bases unmatched: 9. The CDR3 protein is CASSQRRGGDEETQYF. CDR3 DNA sequence: TGTGCCAGCAGCCAACGAAGGGGAGGGGATGAAGAGACCCAGTACTTC.

The chain combines TRBV5-1 with TRBJ2-6, with D possibly TRBD2 on 6 matching bases. V was cut by 4 bases and J by 5 bases, with 10 bases left in between. The CDR3 contains 14 residues. Germline V gene sequence: CDR1 SGHRS, CDR2 YFSETQ. CDR3 DNA sequence: TGCGCCAGCAGCCCCCGCGGGAGGGCCAACGTCCTGACTTTC. It yields the protein CASSPRGRANVLTF.

This sequence joins TRBV29-1 and TRBJ1-1; tentatively, D is TRBD1 (5 bases). This CDR3 contains 11 residues. In germline, CDR1 is SQVTM, CDR2 ANQGSEA. The CDR3 here is CVGRGNTEAFF. The CDR3 DNA reads as TGCGTAGGGAGGGGGAACACTGAAGCTTTCTTT.

The V and J genes are TRBV7-2 and TRBJ1-3, with a tentative D call TRBD1 (5 bases). Germline CDR1 and CDR2: SGHTA and FQGNSA. Trimming cost V 1 base and J 4 bases, with 14 bases left between them. The CDR3 runs 16 residues. The chain's CDR3 is CASSLVWGTSGNTIYF. DNA for the CDR3: TGTGCCAGCAGCTTAGTATGGGGGACCTCCGGAAACACCATATATTTT.

The chain carries TRBV28 and TRBJ2-1; tentatively, D is TRBD2 (5 bases). CDR1 and CDR2 from the germline V gene are MDHEN and SYDVKM. V lost 7 bases and J 4 bases, leaving 17 bases between the germline ends. This CDR3 is built from 15 residues. DNA of the CDR3: TGTGCCAGCAAGGGATTGGAGGAGGTTTACAATGAGCAGTTCTTC. Its translation is CASKGLEEVYNEQFF.

This chain connects TRBV27 to TRBJ2-1, with D unresolved. Germline CDR1 MNHEY, CDR2 SMNVEV (reference sequence). This CDR3 region has 13 residues. V was clipped by 3 bases and J by 4 bases, with 7 bases between them. The CDR3 coding sequence is TGTGCCAGCAGTTTTAACCAGTACAATGAGCAGTTCTTC. Protein: CASSFNQYNEQFF.

The chain couples TRBV5-1 to TRBJ1-3, with D uncertain. V was cut by 1 base and J by 0 bases, with 8 bases left in between. The CDR3 loop spans 15 amino acids. Germline V gene sequence: CDR1 SGHRS, CDR2 YFSETQ. The CDR3: CASSLPANSGNTIYF. CDR3 coding DNA: TGCGCCAGCAGCTTGCCAGCAAACTCTGGAAACACCATATATTTT. Full variable domain (missing parts from reference TRBV5-1 and TRBJ1-3): KAGVTQTPRYLIKTRGQQVTLSCSPISGHRSVSWYQQTPGQGLQFLFEYFSETQRNKGNFPGRFSGRQFSNSRSEMNVSTLELGDSALYLCASSLPANSGNTIYFGEGSWLTVV.

This rearrangement joins TRBV27 to TRBJ2-3, with 10 positions matching TRBD2. V lost 4 bases and J lost 2; bases outside the gene matches: 15. The germline gives CDR1 MNHEY, CDR2 SMNVEV (reference sequence). The length of the CDR3 is 19 residues. The chain's CDR3 is CASSSGGSRTSGHTDTQYF. CDR3 sequence (DNA): TGTGCCAGCAGTTCAGGGGGTTCCAGGACTAGCGGACACACAGATACGCAGTATTTT.

The chain joins TRBV7-6 to TRBJ2-5; 9 nucleotides agree with TRBD1. CDR1 is SGHVS and CDR2 is FNYEAQ in the germline V gene. The ends lost 5 bases at V and 0 bases at J; junction bases unmatched: 4. This CDR3 has 15 amino acids. CDR3 region: CASSLRDRDQETQYF. The DNA of the CDR3 is TGTGCCAGCAGCCTCAGGGACAGGGACCAAGAGACCCAGTACTTC. Full variable domain (remainder filled in from reference TRBV7-6 and TRBJ2-5): GAGVSQSPRYKVTKRGQDVALRCDPISGHVSLYWYRQALGQGPEFLTYFNYEAQQDKSGLPNDRFSAERPEGSISTLTIQRTEQRDSAMYRCASSLRDRDQETQYFGPGTRLLVL.

This clone was recorded once. This rearrangement joins TRBV5-6 to TRBJ2-1; TRBD2 aligns across 9 bases. Looked up from germline, CDR1 is SGHDT and CDR2 is YYEEEE. CDR3 length: 13 amino acids. V lost 4 bases, J lost 8 bases, and 4 bases stayed unmatched. DNA for the CDR3: TGTGCCAGCAGCCCGGGACTAGCCGATGAGCAGTTCTTC. This gives the protein CASSPGLADEQFF.

This clone showed up just once. This chain connects TRBV7-3 to TRBJ2-5; 8 nucleotides align to TRBD2. Trimming took 1 base from V and 4 from J; bases not matched to a gene: 8. Germline-derived CDR1 and CDR2 are SGHTA and FQGTGA. This CDR3 has 16 residues. The CDR3 sequence: CASSLKSRGGIETQYF. The CDR3 DNA is TGTGCCAGCAGCTTAAAGTCCCGGGGGGGAATAGAGACCCAGTACTTC.

The chain uses TRBV18 and TRBJ2-2; 8 bases line up with TRBD2. Trimming removed 0 bases from V and 4 bases from J; junction bases left unmatched: 1. CDR1 and CDR2 from the germline V gene are KGHSH and LQKENI. This CDR3 has 15 residues. The CDR3 sequence is CASSPPSGGTGELFF. The CDR3 DNA reads as TGTGCCAGCTCACCACCGAGCGGGGGCACCGGGGAGCTGTTTTTT.

V gene TRBV4-3 combines with J gene TRBJ2-1; 14 bases are shared with TRBD2. The germline V gene has CDR1 LGHNA and CDR2 YSLEER. Trimming cost V 0 bases and J 10 bases; bases outside gene matches: 11. The CDR3 is 18 amino acids. CDR3 in amino acids: CASSQDALGLAGEVEQFF. CDR3 coding DNA: TGCGCCAGCAGCCAAGATGCCCTGGGACTAGCGGGAGAGGTGGAGCAGTTCTTC.

This chain joins TRBV13 and TRBJ2-7; 7 bases agree with TRBD1. The J segment lost 4 bases and the V segment lost 5 bases, leaving 11 bases of the junction unmatched. The CDR3 consists of 15 residues. Germline assignment: CDR1 PRHDT and CDR2 FYEKMQ (reference sequence). Here the CDR3 reads CASSPRDRRPYEQYF. The CDR3 DNA reads TGTGCCAGCAGCCCCCGGGACAGACGCCCTTACGAGCAGTACTTC.

The V call is TRBV30, the J call TRBJ2-7; maybe TRBD2 (6 bases). Trimming took 1 base from V and 3 from J, leaving 13 bases between them. Looked up from germline, CDR1 is GTSNPN and CDR2 is SVGIG (reference sequence). There are 14 residues in the CDR3. CDR3 sequence reads: CAWSGLALNYEQYF. CDR3 nucleotide sequence: TGTGCCTGGAGTGGGCTAGCGCTGAACTACGAGCAGTACTTC.

The chain employs TRBV27 and TRBJ1-1; 10 bases align to TRBD1. The CDR3 runs to 16 residues. After removal of 2 bases from V and 5 bases from J, the junction contained 8 bases not matched to a gene. Germline V gene sequence: CDR1 MNHEY, CDR2 SMNVEV (reference sequence). CDR3 residues: CASSLVGDRGGTEAFF. CDR3 in DNA: TGTGCCAGCAGTTTAGTTGGGGACAGGGGAGGAACTGAAGCTTTCTTT.

The gene calls are TRBV19 and TRBJ2-2, with 10 bases that match TRBD1. V was clipped by 6 bases and J by 7 bases; unmatched bases: 14. CDR1 and CDR2 from the germline V gene are LNHDA and SQIVND (reference sequence). The CDR3 loop spans 17 amino acids. CDR3 sequence: CASSRTSTGGKGGELFF. CDR3 coding DNA: TGTGCCAGTAGCCGAACCTCGACAGGGGGCAAAGGCGGGGAGCTGTTTTTT. The entire variable domain, with the rest obtained from reference TRBV19 and TRBJ2-2, is as follows: DGGITQSPKYLFRKEGQNVTLSCEQNLNHDAMYWYRQDPGQGLRLIYYSQIVNDFQKGDIAEGYSVSREKKESFPLTVTSAQKNPTAFYLCASSRTSTGGKGGELFFGEGSRLTVL.

The V gene is TRBV19, the J gene TRBJ1-5, with D perhaps TRBD1 (5 bases). The ends were cut back, 3 bases at V and 2 bases at J, with 14 bases in the middle. The CDR3 has 16 amino acids. Germline values: CDR1 LNHDA, CDR2 SQIVND (reference sequence). The CDR3 loop is CASSMGPSGGNQPQHF. Here the CDR3 DNA reads TGTGCCAGTAGTATGGGACCGAGTGGGGGCAATCAGCCCCAGCATTTT.

This clone was counted once. This chain connects TRBV5-1 to TRBJ2-7; TRBD1 is a possible D gene (6 bases). This CDR3 has 15 amino acids. The V and J ends lost 0 bases and 7 bases respectively, with 17 bases between them. Per the germline V gene, CDR1 is SGHRS and CDR2 is YFSETQ. The CDR3 region is CASSLAGREGGEQYF. For the CDR3, the DNA is TGCGCCAGCAGCTTGGCCGGCAGGGAAGGGGGAGAGCAGTACTTC.

The rearrangement links TRBV19 to TRBJ2-7; D is unresolved. V was clipped by 1 base and J by 7 bases, with 14 bases between them. Germline V CDR1 and CDR2: LNHDA, SQIVND (reference sequence). The CDR3 runs 14 residues. The CDR3 spells CASSIAGRPREQYF. In DNA form, the CDR3 reads TGTGCCAGTAGTATAGCTGGACGTCCGAGAGAGCAGTACTTC.

The V and J genes are TRBV6-1 and TRBJ1-4; D is perhaps TRBD1 (6 bases). Trimming shortened V by 4 bases and J by 1 base, and 13 bases separated the two germline ends. This CDR3 is built from 16 residues. Germline V CDR1 and CDR2: MNHNS, SASEGT. The CDR3 nucleotides read TGTGCCAGCAGTGGTGGGGGCCTAGGAACTAATGAAAAACTGTTTTTT. Protein: CASSGGGLGTNEKLFF.

This chain connects TRBV30 to TRBJ2-6, with TRBD2 matching over 12 bases. The CDR3 length is 16 residues. Germline V CDR1 and CDR2: GTSNPN, SVGIG (reference sequence). The trim removed 4 bases at V and 2 bases at J, leaving 3 bases unmatched. The CDR3 sequence: CAWTSGRATGANVLTF. The CDR3 nucleotides are TGTGCCTGGACTAGCGGGAGGGCCACTGGGGCCAACGTCCTGACTTTC.

The chain has TRBV5-1 and TRBJ1-1; no reliable D call. V lost 4 bases and J lost 7, with 20 bases in between. CDR3 length equals 15 residues. CDR1 is SGHRS and CDR2 is YFSETQ in the germline V gene. The CDR3 loop is CASSILRVNLGEAFF. Written as DNA, the CDR3 is TGCGCCAGCAGCATCCTTCGCGTCAACCTAGGTGAAGCTTTCTTT.

V and J are TRBV5-6 and TRBJ2-3, with 12 bases fitting TRBD2. The CDR3 sequence is 16 residues long. After removal of 4 bases from V and 6 bases from J, the junction contained 9 bases not matched to a gene. From germline, CDR1 is SGHDT and CDR2 YYEEEE. The CDR3 is CASSRTSGAIVDTQYF. In nucleotides, the CDR3 is TGTGCCAGCAGCAGGACTAGCGGGGCCATCGTGGATACGCAGTATTTT.

On this clone itself: This specimen includes other DNA sequences encoding the same CDR3. The J gene is TRBJ2-5, the V gene TRBV2; no definite D call. The CDR3 sequence is 15 residues long. V gave up 1 base and J gave up 0 bases, with 9 bases separating them. The germline gives CDR1 SNHLY, CDR2 FYNNEI. CDR3 sequence: CASSEDPSYQETQYF. The CDR3 coding sequence is TGTGCCAGCAGTGAAGACCCATCGTACCAAGAGACCCAGTACTTC.

The rearrangement links TRBV10-3 to TRBJ1-1; no definite D call. CDR3 size: 14 residues. Trimming removed 3 bases from V and 1 base from J, with 9 bases in between. Germline V gives CDR1 ENHRY, CDR2 SYGVKD. CDR3 sequence reads: CAISDANQNTEAFF. The CDR3 DNA sequence: TGTGCCATCAGTGATGCCAACCAGAACACTGAAGCTTTCTTT.

This rearrangement joins TRBV7-9 to TRBJ2-7, with 9 bases lining up with TRBD1. CDR1 is SEHNR and CDR2 is FQNEAQ in the germline V gene (reference sequence). The V and J ends lost 6 bases and 2 bases, in that order; junction bases with no gene match: 2. CDR3 length: 13 residues. In nucleotides, the CDR3 is TGTGCCAGCAGAAGGGACAGGGCCTACGAGCAGTACTTC. Translated, it gives CASRRDRAYEQYF.

In nucleotides, the CDR3 is TGTGCCAGCAAATCGCGGACCAATCAGCCCCAGCATTTT. This codes for CASKSRTNQPQHF. The genes are TRBV6-1 and TRBJ1-5; no reliable D call. This CDR3 is 13 amino acids long. CDR1 and CDR2 from the germline V gene are MNHNS and SASEGT. V lost 7 bases, J lost 3 bases, and 10 bases lay in between.

CDR3 in DNA: TGTGCCATCAGTGACTATCTGGGGGGCAGGGACTATGGCTACACCTTC. It is translated as CAISDYLGGRDYGYTF. This chain joins TRBV10-3 and TRBJ1-2; D is possibly TRBD1 (6 bases). From germline, CDR1 is ENHRY and CDR2 SYGVKD. CDR3 length: 16 amino acids. Deletions cut 3 bases from V and 3 bases from J, with 17 bases between.

This clone has a single count. The chain carries TRBV5-5 and TRBJ2-5, with D uncertain. Trimming removed 2 bases at V and 0 bases at J, with 8 bases between. The CDR3 covers 14 residues. Germline V gene data show CDR1 as SGHKS and CDR2 as YYEKEE (reference sequence). CDR3 nucleotides: TGTGCCAGCAGCTTTGGCGCAAACCAAGAGACCCAGTACTTC. Encoded protein: CASSFGANQETQYF.